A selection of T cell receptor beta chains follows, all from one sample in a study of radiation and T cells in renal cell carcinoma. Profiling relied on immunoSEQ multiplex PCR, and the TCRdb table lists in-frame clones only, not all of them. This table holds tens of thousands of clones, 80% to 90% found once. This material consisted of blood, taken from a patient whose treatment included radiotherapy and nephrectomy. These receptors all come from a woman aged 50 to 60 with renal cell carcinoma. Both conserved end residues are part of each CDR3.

CDR3: CASRGTANYGYTF
V: TRBV9
J: TRBJ1-2

CDR3: CASSSNRGATGELFF
V: TRBV27
J: TRBJ2-2

CDR3: CAWRPRGLKAGANVLTF
V: TRBV30
J: TRBJ2-6

CDR3: CASSEAGEEGAFF
V: TRBV6-1
J: TRBJ1-1

CDR3: CASSLGPVQETQYF
V: TRBV7-9
J: TRBJ2-5

CDR3: CSVKTGVGTDTQYF
V: TRBV29-1
J: TRBJ2-3

CDR3: CASSQVGEVFLDEAFF
V: TRBV14
J: TRBJ1-1

CDR3: CASSFGGTTYNEQFF
V: TRBV7-2
J: TRBJ2-1

CDR3: CASSFPFTGPRTGELFF
V: TRBV11-2
J: TRBJ2-2

CDR3: CASSPTAGATDTQYF
V: TRBV6-6
J: TRBJ2-3

CDR3: CATSRDQSAALTGELFF
V: TRBV15
J: TRBJ2-2

CDR3: CASSLGTGENQPQHF
V: TRBV7-6
J: TRBJ1-5

CDR3: CASSELTDYSEAFF
V: TRBV2
J: TRBJ1-1

CDR3: CASSVGRNEQFF
V: TRBV9
J: TRBJ2-1

CDR3: CASSRTSDTGELFF
V: TRBV6-6
J: TRBJ2-2

CDR3: CASSRLITDTQYF
V: TRBV7-2
J: TRBJ2-3

CDR3: CAGRESYEQYF
V: TRBV2
J: TRBJ2-7

CDR3: CASSLDPRIRNYGYTF
V: TRBV18
J: TRBJ1-2

CDR3: CASSQARFAGDTQYF
V: TRBV14
J: TRBJ2-3

CDR3: CASSLGGGLNTGELFF
V: TRBV7-9
J: TRBJ2-2

CDR3: CAISEERGVNEKLFF
V: TRBV10-3
J: TRBJ1-4

CDR3: CASSLWRENEKLFF
V: TRBV5-6
J: TRBJ1-4

CDR3: CASSLLQGSEQYF
V: TRBV27
J: TRBJ2-7

CDR3: CASTPPRGTEAYEQYF
V: TRBV28
J: TRBJ2-7

CDR3: CASSPGSGGTANEKLFF
V: TRBV7-8
J: TRBJ1-4

CDR3: CASSSRHANTQYF
V: TRBV5-4
J: TRBJ2-3

CDR3: CASRQNYEQYF
V: TRBV28
J: TRBJ2-7

CDR3: CASSRTGRDTEAFF
V: TRBV7-3
J: TRBJ1-1

CDR3: CASTVRSRESQPQHF
V: TRBV19
J: TRBJ1-5